The clone carrying this T cell receptor beta chain has a handful of counts. Libraries were prepared by immunoSEQ multiplex PCR; TCRdb keeps only in-frame clonotypes and omits some of them. The data hold over 5,500 clones, with around 81% observed a single time. The data were taken from a study of blood T cell dynamics during melanoma immunotherapy. Specified time point: pre-treatment baseline. V shed 5 bases and J 0 bases; nucleotides not matched to a gene: 11. The CDR3 contains 16 residues. Germline V gives CDR1 SGDLS, CDR2 YYNGEE. The sequence was obtained from a human donor with melanoma. The rearrangement links TRBV9 to TRBJ2-7; 7 bases map to TRBD1. The source material was blood, sampled from a patient treated with checkpoint blockade. CDR3 sequence (DNA): TGTGCCAGCAGTCCACAGGGGACAACGAGCTCCTACGAGCAGTACTTC. It specifies CASSPQGTTSSYEQYF.